This TCR beta chain came from a study of beta chain features in type 1 diabetes. Study results and caveats: Within each of all four CD4+ subsets, Type 1 diabetes patients had TCRB CDR3s that were moderately but significantly shorter.

Sorting of CD4+ naive, central memory, regulatory and stem cell-like memory cells was performed via CD45RO/CCR7/CD25/CD127/CD95/CD27. Looked up from germline, CDR1 is ENHRY and CDR2 is SYGVKD. This CDR3 is 15 amino acids long. V was trimmed by 6 bases and J by 2 bases, leaving 17 bases between them. On this clone itself: Its antigen is still unknown.

cDNA synthesis used the whole RNA isolate, giving expressed TCRB sequences. TCRdb keeps only in-frame clones here, not all; method: immunoSEQ multiplex PCR. The sample has a few hundred thousand clones, 9.5% to 10% seen once. The TCR sequence derives from a young man with type 1 diabetes. The chain recombines TRBV10-3 with TRBJ2-7, with a tentative D call TRBD2 (6 bases). The specimen was central memory CD4+ T cells from blood. The CDR3 protein is CAIRNPLATTYEQYF. The DNA of the CDR3 is TGTGCCATCAGGAACCCTCTAGCGACGACCTACGAGCAGTACTTC.